The clone carrying this TCR beta chain was observed a single time. This CDR3 spans 16 amino acids. Trimming left V 4 bases short and J 3 bases short, with 18 bases between. Germline V gene lookup returns CDR1 LGHNA and CDR2 YSLEER. These data are taken from a study of blood T cell repertoires in COVID-19. Turning to the study itself: COVID-19 samples, acute and convalescent, were from the United States, Italy and Spain. The cDNA or gDNA used as material had been derived from T cells, B-cell-depleted T cells, or PBMCs.

Per the study methods: Reference gene primer amplification yielded estimated nucleated cell counts. Profiling relied on immunoSEQ multiplex PCR, and the TCRdb table lists in-frame clones only, not all of them. V, J and clone size were drawn from that table, and D and trimming were deduced from the DNA. The sample has 59,000 or so clones, roughly 91% seen once. The sequence came from a human donor in a cohort sampled during active COVID-19. The material sequenced was peripheral blood. The rearrangement uses TRBV4-3 and TRBJ1-1; possible D gene TRBD1, 5 bases. CDR3 coding DNA: TGCGCCAGCAGCCTTTCAATACAGGTTATGTACACTGAAGCTTTCTTT. Translation gives CASSLSIQVMYTEAFF.